What follows is one TCR beta chain and its context. Produced via immunoSEQ multiplex PCR; TCRdb's table is partial and in-frame only. Of more than 45,000 clones listed, around 85% are singletons. This sample stems from a study of blood T cell repertoires in COVID-19. The wider study: Samples taken during acute and convalescent COVID-19 were collected in the United States, Italy and Spain.

This CDR3 is 16 amino acids long. CDR1 LNHDA and CDR2 SQIVND come from the germline V gene (reference sequence). Germline trimming cut 9 bases from V and 0 bases from J; bases unmatched to any gene: 11. The chain recombines TRBV19 with TRBJ1-5; TRBD1 aligns across 7 bases. Sequenced input: peripheral blood. This sequence originates from a woman in her 70s with active COVID-19. CDR3 sequence reads: CASKRQGTVSNQPQHF. CDR3 bases: TGTGCCAGCAAAAGACAGGGAACCGTTAGCAATCAGCCCCAGCATTTT.